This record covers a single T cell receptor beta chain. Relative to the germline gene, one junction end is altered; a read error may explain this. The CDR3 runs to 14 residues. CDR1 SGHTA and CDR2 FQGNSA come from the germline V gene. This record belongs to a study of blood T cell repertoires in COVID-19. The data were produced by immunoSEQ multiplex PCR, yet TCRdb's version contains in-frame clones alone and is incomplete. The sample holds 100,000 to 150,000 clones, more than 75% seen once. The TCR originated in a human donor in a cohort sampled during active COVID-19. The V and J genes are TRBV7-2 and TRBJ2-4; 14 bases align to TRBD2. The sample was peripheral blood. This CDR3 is CASSPDRGLAGGIF. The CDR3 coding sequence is TGTGCCAGCAGCCCGGACCGCGGACTAGCGGGAGGTATCTTC.